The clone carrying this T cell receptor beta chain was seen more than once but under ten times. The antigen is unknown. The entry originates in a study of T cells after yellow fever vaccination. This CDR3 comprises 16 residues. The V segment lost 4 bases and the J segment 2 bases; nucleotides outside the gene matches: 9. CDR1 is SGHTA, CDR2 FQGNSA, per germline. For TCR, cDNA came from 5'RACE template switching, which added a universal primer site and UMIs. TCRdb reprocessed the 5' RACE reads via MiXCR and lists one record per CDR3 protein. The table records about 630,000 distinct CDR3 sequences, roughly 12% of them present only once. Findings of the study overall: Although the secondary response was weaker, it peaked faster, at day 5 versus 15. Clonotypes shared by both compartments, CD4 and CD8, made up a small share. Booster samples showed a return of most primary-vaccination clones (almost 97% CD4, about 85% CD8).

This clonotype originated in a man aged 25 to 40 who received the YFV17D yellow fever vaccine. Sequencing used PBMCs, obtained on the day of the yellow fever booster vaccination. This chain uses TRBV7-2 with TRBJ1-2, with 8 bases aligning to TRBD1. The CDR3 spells CASSSRHRTGNYGYTF. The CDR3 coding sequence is TGTGCCAGCAGCTCAAGACATCGGACAGGGAACTATGGCTACACCTTC.